This TCR beta chain was sequenced for a study of cytomegalovirus exposure and HLA in healthy donors. Study-wide context: Some 87 million unique TCRs from HLA-typed donors were held in an early release of data. Among approximately 390 genotyped donors, approximately 80% fell in the Caucasian-associated ancestry cluster.

60 Vbeta and 13 Jbeta primers were used in PCR. The table came from immunoSEQ multiplex PCR; TCRdb's copy has only in-frame clones and leaves some out. The table shows about 130,000 clones, with 80% occurring only once. The germline V gene encodes CDR1 MNHEY and CDR2 SMNVEV (reference sequence). V was pared by 1 base and J by 7 bases, with 12 bases of the junction left unmatched. This CDR3 has 17 amino acids. The sample comprised PBMCs. The chain links TRBV27 to TRBJ2-5, with TRBD1 matching 10 bases. This clonotype originated in a male donor in good health and CMV-seronegative. CDR3 bases: TGTGCCAGCAGTTTATTTTATTTGGGGGACAGGGGTCCGACCCAGTACTTC. It is translated as CASSLFYLGDRGPTQYF.